The present T cell receptor (beta chain) was sequenced within a study of monozygotic twins with inflammatory bowel disease. Total RNA from whole blood was isolated with no T cell sorting. Broader study findings: Versus healthy twins, IBD patients showed fewer clonotypes shared with others, especially with disease activity.

TCRalpha and TCRbeta cDNA went through nested PCRs of around 16 and 10 cycles, two in total. TCRdb processed the 5' RACE reads again and assigns one entry to each CDR3 protein, with no DNA. The sample data list around 40,000 distinct CDR3 sequences. Details on this clonotype: Its antigen is unidentified.

This CDR3 is 11 amino acids long. Per the germline V gene, CDR1 is GTSNPN and CDR2 is SVGIG (reference sequence). The sequence was obtained from a human donor with ulcerative colitis or Crohn's disease, or a healthy co-twin of an affected twin (not recorded which). J is TRBJ2-5 and V is TRBV30. The sample was blood. The CDR3 protein is CAWSGQETQYF.